The TCR beta chain under discussion was sequenced for a study of T cells in Graves' hyperthyroidism and ophthalmopathy. Study conclusions and caveats: Peripheral blood also featured most of the thyroid clonotypes expanded above 0.001.

The investigators amplified TCR beta CDR3 regions from RNA transcripts. The TCR CDR3 was amplified in a first-round RT-PCR using the HTBI primer set. TCRdb re-called the multiplex PCR reads with MiXCR, one entry per CDR3 protein. The profile shows some 690,000 distinct CDR3 sequences, 15% to 20% of them singletons. This clonotype was found many times. The antigen remains undetermined. The patients, who ranged from 18 to 65 in age, presented with newly diagnosed hyperthyroidism lasting under 2 months. The V end lost 6 bases, the J end lost 3 bases, and 14 bases lay between the germline ends. The CDR3 is 14 residues long. The germline V gene encodes CDR1 SNHLY and CDR2 FYNNEI.

Sample: blood. This sequence was found in a man in his forties or fifties with Graves' hyperthyroidism. This chain uses TRBV2 with TRBJ1-1; D ambiguous. The CDR3 protein is CASSARADHTEAFF. The DNA of the CDR3 is TGTGCCAGCAGCGCAAGAGCTGACCACACTGAAGCTTTCTTT.